This T cell receptor beta chain came from a study of T cells in Graves' hyperthyroidism and ophthalmopathy. General observations from the study: The model's output predicted ophthalmopathy at a median of around 6.9 months prior to onset.

RNA transcripts served as the template for amplifying TCR beta CDR3 regions. During a first-round RT-PCR of the TCR CDR3, the HTBI primer set was used. TCRdb re-called the multiplex PCR reads through MiXCR, storing one row per CDR3 protein. The sample has approximately 640,000 distinct CDR3 sequences, about 45% seen once. Clinical symptoms, serum thyroxine and TRAb, thyroid ultrasound and orbital computed tomography were used for the diagnoses. The CDR3 runs 14 residues. The germline V and J ends were trimmed by 5 bases and 8 bases, with 18 bases remaining between them. Per the germline V gene, CDR1 is SNHLY and CDR2 is FYNNEI. As concerns this clonotype: Its target is not known.

The sequencing input was peripheral blood or thyroid tissue (not recorded which). The chain couples TRBV2 to TRBJ1-2, with D possibly being TRBD1 (5 bases). The clonotype comes from an adult man with Graves' disease, either hyperthyroidism or ophthalmopathy (not recorded which). CDR3 in amino acids: CASSKTVEGMGYTF. DNA for the CDR3: TGTGCCAGCAGTAAGACAGTAGAGGGCATGGGCTACACCTTC. Full variable domain (missing parts from reference TRBV2 and TRBJ1-2): EPEVTQTPSHQVTQMGQEVILRCVPISNHLYFYWYRQILGQKVEFLVSFYNNEISEKSEIFDDQFSVERPDGSNFTLKIRSTKLEDSAMYFCASSKTVEGMGYTFGSGTRLTVV.